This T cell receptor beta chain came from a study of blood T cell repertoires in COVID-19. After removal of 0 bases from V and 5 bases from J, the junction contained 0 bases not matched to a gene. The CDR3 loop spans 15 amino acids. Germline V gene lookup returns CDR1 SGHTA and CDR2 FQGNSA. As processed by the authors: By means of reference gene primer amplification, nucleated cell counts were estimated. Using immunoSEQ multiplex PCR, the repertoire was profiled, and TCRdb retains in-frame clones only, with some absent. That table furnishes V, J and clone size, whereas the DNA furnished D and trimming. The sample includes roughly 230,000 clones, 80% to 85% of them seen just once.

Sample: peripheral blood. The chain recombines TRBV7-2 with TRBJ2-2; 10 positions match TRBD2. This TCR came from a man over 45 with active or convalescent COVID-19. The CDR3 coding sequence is TGTGCCAGCAGCTTAGCTAGCGGGGGGACCGGGGAGCTGTTTTTT. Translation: CASSLASGGTGELFF.